A selection of T cell receptor beta chains follows, all from one sample in a study of T cells after yellow fever vaccination. TCRdb passed the 5' RACE reads through MiXCR, listing each CDR3 protein once. The table lists roughly 240,000 distinct CDR3 sequences, approximately 6.3% of them singletons. The specimen comprised CD4+ T cells sorted from PBMCs, sampled on the day of the yellow fever booster vaccination. All receptors derive from a man aged 25-45 years who received the YFV17D yellow fever vaccine. The CDR3 runs from the conserved cysteine through the conserved F or W. The D gene is left open where the match is weak. Expanded clones get a size class; other rows say once, few or many, or leave the size out.

J gene | clone size | D gene | V gene | CDR3 protein | CDR3 DNA
TRBJ2-3 | . | . | TRBV20-1 | CSAAPANLGPTDTQYF | TGCAGTGCTGCTCCCGCCAACCTGGGCCCCACAGATACGCAGTATTTT
TRBJ1-1 | few | . | TRBV3-1 | CASSQVSGQAFF | TGTGCCAGCAGCCAAGTGTCAGGGCAAGCTTTCTTT
TRBJ2-7 | few | . | TRBV6-5 | CASSSTTSEYF | TGTGCCAGCAGTTCTACAACCTCGGAGTACTTC
TRBJ2-3 | . | . | TRBV5-1 | CACSLTSTDTQYF | TGCGCCTGCAGCTTGACCAGCACAGATACGCAGTATTTT
TRBJ2-3 | few | TRBD2 | TRBV12-3/TRBV12-4 | CASTLTSGTDTQYF | TGTGCCAGCACCTTGACTAGCGGCACAGATACGCAGTATTTT
TRBJ2-1 | many | . | TRBV7-6 | CASSRGLNEQFF | TGTGCCAGCAGCCGGGGGCTCAATGAGCAGTTCTTC
TRBJ2-5 | few | . | TRBV10-3 | CAISEMGRVETQYF | TGTGCCATCAGTGAGATGGGTAGGGTGGAGACCCAGTACTTC
TRBJ2-2 | few | . | TRBV7-6 | CASSSTRGGELFF | TGTGCCAGCAGCTCCACCCGGGGCGGGGAGCTGTTTTTT
TRBJ2-5 | many | . | TRBV5-1 | CASSLSGSQETQYF | TGCGCCAGCAGCTTGAGCGGGTCACAAGAGACCCAGTACTTC
TRBJ2-7 | . | TRBD2 | TRBV7-8 | CASSVSGTSYEQYF | TGTGCCAGCAGCGTTAGCGGGACCTCCTACGAGCAGTACTTC
TRBJ2-7 | . | TRBD1 | TRBV7-2 | CASSLTWTGAYEQYF | TGTGCCAGCAGCTTAACATGGACAGGGGCCTACGAGCAGTACTTC